The clone carrying this TCR beta chain was observed many times. Its antigen is not known. The sample is drawn from a study of regulatory T cells in long-lasting Graves disease. General study results and limits: Sample size, which was small, may have reduced accuracy.

Trimming took 6 bases from V and 5 from J; bases not matched to a gene: 13. The CDR3 is made up of 15 amino acids. Per the germline V gene, CDR1 is MNHNS and CDR2 is SASEGT. Library construction for TCR beta used iRepertoire HTBI primers and Arm-PCR of CDR3 regions. TCRdb called the multiplex PCR reads again in MiXCR, with one record for every CDR3 protein. The sample includes about 540,000 distinct CDR3 sequences, 13% of them seen just once. Specified time point: newly diagnosed GD, antithyroid drugs for less than 3 months. From PBMCs, RNA was extracted and then used to make the TCR library. Another study also made use of these data, one on T cells in Graves' hyperthyroidism and ophthalmopathy. That report notes: Using the HTBI primer set, a first-round RT-PCR was run on the TCR CDR3.

The sequence derives from a man aged 30-40 years with Graves disease. Sequenced here: peripheral blood mononuclear cells (PBMCs), sampled at new diagnosis, from a patient treated with antithyroid drugs. The gene calls are TRBV6-1 and TRBJ2-7; TRBD1 matches 7 bases. The CDR3: CASRGRTGLFDEQYF. In nucleotides, the CDR3 is TGTGCCAGCAGAGGCAGGACAGGTCTCTTCGACGAGCAGTACTTC.